The rows below give T cell receptor beta chains drawn from one sample of a study of OX40 agonist ivuxolimab in advanced cancers. Only in-frame clones appear in the TCRdb table, and some are missing; sequencing was by immunoSEQ multiplex PCR. The sample includes tens of thousands of clones, about 86% of them seen just once. Source: CD4+ or CD8+ T cells sorted from blood, taken in a trial of the OX40 agonist ivuxolimab. The receptors originated from an adult with an advanced solid tumor such as melanoma, head and neck, liver or kidney cancer. The CDR3 runs from the conserved cysteine through the conserved F or W. Each record gives: D gene, clone size, V gene, J gene, CDR3 length, CDR3 DNA, CDR3 protein. The D gene is left open where the match is weak. Expanded clones are given a class, and other clones once, few, many or no size at all.

>.|.|TRBV6-6|TRBJ1-5|15
TGTGCCAGCAGCCTAATAGGCGGGGGAAATCAGCCCCAGCATTTT
CASSLIGGGNQPQHF
>TRBD2|once|TRBV4-3|TRBJ2-7|15
TGCGCCAGCAGCCAAGCACGGGAGGTCCTCTACGAGCAGTACTTC
CASSQAREVLYEQYF
>.|.|TRBV5-5|TRBJ2-3|16
TGTGCCAGCAGCTTGGCCGGCAATTTGCGCACAGATACGCAGTATTTT
CASSLAGNLRTDTQYF
>.|.|TRBV27|TRBJ2-5|12
TGTGCCAGCAGTTTATTAGGAGAGACCCAGTACTTC
CASSLLGETQYF
>TRBD2|.|TRBV18|TRBJ2-5|16
TGTGCCAGCTCACCTAGGGAGGGGATCCCTCAAGAGACCCAGTACTTC
CASSPREGIPQETQYF
>TRBD1|.|TRBV15|TRBJ2-4|15
TGTGCCACCAGCACCCGCTGGGGACAGGGTAACATTCAGTACTTC
CATSTRWGQGNIQYF
>.|.|TRBV7-9|TRBJ2-1|15
TGTGCCAGCAGCTTGAGCCGGGCAGAGTACAATGAGCAGTTCTTC
CASSLSRAEYNEQFF
>.|few|TRBV6-4|TRBJ1-1|14
TGTGCCAGCAGTGCGGGAGAGCCGAACACTGAAGCTTTCTTT
CASSAGEPNTEAFF
>.|.|TRBV29-1|TRBJ1-1|14
TGCAGCGCCGATCGGCTCAGGGGAGGCACTGAAGCTTTCTTT
CSADRLRGGTEAFF
>.|.|TRBV29-1|TRBJ1-5|14
TGCAGCGTTGGAACAGGGACAACATTACAGCCCCAGCATTTT
CSVGTGTTLQPQHF
>.|.|TRBV7-9|TRBJ1-1|12
TGTGCCAGCAGCTTAGTCAACACTGAAGCTTTCTTT
CASSLVNTEAFF